The 25 T cell receptor beta chains presented below share a single source sample, sequenced in a study of CD8 T cells in ankylosing spondylitis. TCRdb re-analysed the 5' RACE reads in MiXCR, keeping a single row per CDR3 protein. The sample holds under 150,000 distinct CDR3 sequences, approximately 10% seen once. The sequencing sample was made of blood, either unsorted or a sorted T cell fraction (not recorded which). The receptors stem from a male donor with ankylosing spondylitis or in good health (not recorded which).

In this sample, this clonotype turned up many times. The chain employs TRBV14 and TRBJ1-1; D remains ambiguous. The V end was cut by 4 bases, the J end by 2 bases, with 14 bases between. This CDR3 comprises 15 residues. CDR1 and CDR2 from the germline V gene are SGHDN and FVKESK. This chain's CDR3 is CASSPLTGINTEAFF. CDR3 nucleotides: TGTGCCAGCAGCCCATTGACGGGAATCAACACTGAAGCTTTCTTT.

This clonotype was observed at least ten times. The CDR3 sequence: CSVMTGGLYNEQFF. In DNA form, the CDR3 reads TGCAGCGTCATGACAGGGGGCCTCTACAATGAGCAGTTCTTC. The chain couples TRBV29-1 to TRBJ2-1, with TRBD1 identical over 10 bases. The ends lost 6 bases at V and 3 bases at J; junction bases unmatched: 5. CDR3 size: 14 residues. Germline CDR1 is SQVTM and CDR2 is ANQGSEA.

The chain links TRBV11-2 to TRBJ2-5; no definite D call. This CDR3 comprises 17 residues. V lost 5 bases to trimming and J lost 1 base, with 20 bases between them. Germline V CDR1 and CDR2: SGHAT, FQNNGV. The CDR3 loop reads CASSPLGWAASQETQYF. The CDR3 nucleotides are TGTGCCAGCAGCCCCTTGGGTTGGGCGGCCTCCCAAGAGACCCAGTACTTC.

This clonotype was recorded many times. The rearrangement joins TRBV24-1 to TRBJ2-2; 10 nucleotides agree with TRBD1. CDR3 length: 16 residues. The V and J ends lost 3 bases and 3 bases, in that order; junction bases with no gene match: 3. Per germline, CDR1 KGHDR and CDR2 SFDVKD. CDR3 bases: TGTGCCACCAGTGATCCCGGGACAGGGGACACCGGGGAGCTGTTTTTT. Residues: CATSDPGTGDTGELFF.

This sequence joins TRBV7-6 and TRBJ2-2; possible D gene TRBD2, 5 bases. CDR1 and CDR2 from the germline V gene are SGHVS and FNYEAQ. V shed 5 bases and J shed 0 bases, with 13 bases lying between them. The CDR3 is 16 residues long. The CDR3 DNA sequence: TGTGCCAGCAGCCCGCGGGTCCTCGCGAACACCGGGGAGCTGTTTTTT. It codes for CASSPRVLANTGELFF.

This clonotype has at least ten counts. The chain combines TRBV29-1 with TRBJ2-1; a weak D match, TRBD2 (6 bases). Germline CDR1 is SQVTM and CDR2 is ANQGSEA. The CDR3 has 16 amino acids. Trimming left V 1 base short and J 6 bases short, with 19 bases between. CDR3 in DNA: TGCAGCGTTGAAGGGGTCCGGGACTCCAGTTTCAATGAGCAGTTCTTC. As protein: CSVEGVRDSSFNEQFF.

The CDR3 region has the DNA TGTGCCATCAGTAAAGGATTCCAAGAGACCCAGTACTTC. Protein product: CAISKGFQETQYF. The J gene is TRBJ2-5, the V gene TRBV7-2, with D unclear. V was shortened by 10 bases and J by 1 base, with 13 bases between the two germline ends. Germline V lookup: CDR1 SGHTA, CDR2 FQGNSA. This CDR3 has 13 amino acids. The variable domain in full, completed from reference TRBV7-2 and TRBJ2-5, reads GAGVSQSPSNKVTEKGKDVELRCDPISGHTALYWYRQSLGQGLEFLIYFQGNSAPDKSGLPSDRFSAERTGGSVSTLTIQRTQQEDSAVYLCAISKGFQETQYFGPGTRLLVL.

This clonotype was detected only a few times. V is TRBV7-2 and J is TRBJ2-7; 9 nucleotides align to TRBD1. The CDR3 covers 16 residues. In germline, CDR1 is SGHTA, CDR2 FQGNSA. With 5 bases clipped from V and 4 bases from J, the junction kept 12 bases outside the gene matches. CDR3 DNA sequence: TGTGCCAGCAGCCGAGGTTCGGGACAGGGCTTGTACGAGCAGTACTTC. Protein: CASSRGSGQGLYEQYF. The full variable domain, rest sourced from reference TRBV7-2 and TRBJ2-7, is GAGVSQSPSNKVTEKGKDVELRCDPISGHTALYWYRQSLGQGLEFLIYFQGNSAPDKSGLPSDRFSAERTGGSVSTLTIQRTQQEDSAVYLCASSRGSGQGLYEQYFGPGTRLTVT.

This clonotype showed up many times. The chain combines TRBV28 with TRBJ2-7; no firm D call. Germline V CDR1 and CDR2: MDHEN, SYDVKM. The CDR3 covers 12 residues. Trimming stripped 3 bases from V and 7 bases from J, with 10 bases between. DNA for the CDR3: TGTGCCAGCAGTTTCAGTAATTTGGAGCAGTACTTC. Translating it yields CASSFSNLEQYF.

In regard to this clonotype: A much larger clone lies a single base off, so this may be a read error. V and J are TRBV20-1 and TRBJ2-4, with 10 bases lining up with TRBD2. CDR3 length: 15 amino acids. Germline V lookup: CDR1 DFQATT, CDR2 SNEGSKA (reference sequence). Trimming at V came to 3 bases and at J to 8 bases, leaving 10 bases not matched to a gene. CDR3 region: CSASRASGSGYIQYF. For the CDR3, the DNA is TGCAGTGCTAGCCGGGCTAGCGGGAGTGGTTACATTCAGTACTTC.

Worth noting for this clonotype: One base away lies a much larger clone, so this may be a sequencing read error. The J gene is TRBJ2-5, the V gene TRBV20-1, with D possibly being TRBD2 (6 bases). V lost 3 bases and J 1 base, leaving 18 bases between the germline ends. The CDR3 covers 16 residues. CDR1 and CDR2 (germline): DFQATT, SNEGSKA (reference sequence). This CDR3 reads CSASPVGTEPQETQYF. The CDR3 DNA follows: TGCAGTGCTAGCCCCGTAGGGACTGAACCCCAAGAGACCCAGTACTTC.

This clonotype appeared many times. One end of the junction is discordant with germline, which a read error may explain. V is TRBV20-1 and J is TRBJ2-7; D possibly corresponds to TRBD1 (5 bases). This CDR3 contains 12 residues. The germline V gene encodes CDR1 DFQATT and CDR2 SNEGSKA (reference sequence). In nucleotides, the CDR3 is TGCAGTGCTAGCAGGGCCTCCAACGAGCAGTACTTC. Amino acid sequence: CSASRASNEQYF.

This clonotype was detected ten times or more. For the CDR3, the DNA is TGCGCCAGCAGCTTAGTCCCGGGAAATGAGCAGTTCTTC. Protein: CASSLVPGNEQFF. The V gene is TRBV5-1, the J gene TRBJ2-1; the D gene is possibly TRBD2 (5 bases). Looked up from germline, CDR1 is SGHRS and CDR2 is YFSETQ. CDR3 length equals 13 residues. V lost 2 bases and J 7 bases, leaving 10 bases between the germline ends. The variable domain in full, with the rest retrieved from reference TRBV5-1 and TRBJ2-1, is KAGVTQTPRYLIKTRGQQVTLSCSPISGHRSVSWYQQTPGQGLQFLFEYFSETQRNKGNFPGRFSGRQFSNSRSEMNVSTLELGDSALYLCASSLVPGNEQFFGPGTRLTVL.

V and J are TRBV5-6 and TRBJ2-5; unclear D gene. This CDR3 spans 15 amino acids. Germline loops: CDR1 SGHDT, CDR2 YYEEEE. The V and J ends lost 1 base and 2 bases respectively, with 12 bases between them. The CDR3 DNA reads as TGTGCCAGCAGCTTGCCCGGGCCAGGACAAGAGACCCAGTACTTC. This sequence encodes CASSLPGPGQETQYF.

This clonotype was picked up a small number of times. The chain couples TRBV2 to TRBJ2-1; no firm D call. The germline CDR1 and CDR2 sequences are SNHLY and FYNNEI. The CDR3 is 12 amino acids. V lost 5 bases and J lost 15, with 17 bases in between. CDR3 sequence reads: CASSKFPATTFF. The CDR3 DNA is TGTGCCAGCAGTAAATTTCCGGCCACAACGTTCTTC.

With regard to this clonotype: Possible read error: a much larger clone is one base away. The V gene is TRBV5-1, the J gene TRBJ2-2, with D perhaps TRBD2 (5 bases). The germline V gene encodes CDR1 SGHRS and CDR2 YFSETQ. V was clipped by 1 base and J by 6 bases, with 10 bases between them. The CDR3 sequence is 14 residues long. In DNA, the CDR3 is TGCGCCAGCAGCTTGAGACTATTGTCCGGGGAGCTGTTTTTT. This sequence encodes CASSLRLLSGELFF.

The chain employs TRBV7-2 and TRBJ2-7; 7 bases line up with TRBD2. The CDR3 is made up of 15 amino acids. V dropped 2 bases and J dropped 2; count of bases not matched to a gene: 6. Per germline, CDR1 SGHTA and CDR2 FQGNSA. CDR3 amino acids: CASSLYASGTYEQYF. The CDR3 coding sequence is TGTGCCAGCAGCTTATATGCTAGCGGAACCTACGAGCAGTACTTC.

V usage is TRBV29-1 and J usage is TRBJ2-5; 13 nucleotides match TRBD2. The CDR3 sequence is 16 residues long. The trim removed 0 bases at V and 2 bases at J, leaving 3 bases unmatched. CDR1 SQVTM and CDR2 ANQGSEA come from the germline V gene. For the CDR3, the DNA is TGCAGCGTTGAAGATGGGACTAGCGGGATGCAAGAGACCCAGTACTTC. Protein product: CSVEDGTSGMQETQYF.

This clonotype was detected ten times or more. The rearrangement joins TRBV12-3 or TRBV12-4 to TRBJ2-1; no clear D. The V and J ends lost 1 base and 10 bases respectively, with 14 bases between them. CDR3 size: 14 residues. CDR3 sequence: CASSLVLAAPEQFF. The CDR3 bases are TGTGCCAGCAGTTTAGTCTTGGCGGCTCCCGAGCAGTTCTTC.

This clonotype was counted many times. The V and J genes are TRBV28 and TRBJ1-2; D may be TRBD1 (6 bases). V lost 0 bases, J lost 4 bases, and 9 bases lay in between. Germline CDR1 is MDHEN and CDR2 is SYDVKM. This CDR3 has 14 amino acids. CDR3 region: CASSLWKQGYGYTF. In DNA, the CDR3 is TGTGCCAGCAGTTTATGGAAACAGGGCTATGGCTACACCTTC.

This clonotype was detected ten times or more. The rearrangement links TRBV20-1 to TRBJ1-4; 7 bases are shared with TRBD1. Germline V CDR1 and CDR2: DFQATT, SNEGSKA (reference sequence). Unmatched junction bases numbered 8, after V lost 5 bases and J lost 8 bases. This CDR3 comprises 13 residues. CDR3 protein: CSAQQGIREKLFF. CDR3 in DNA: TGCAGTGCTCAACAGGGGATTAGGGAAAAACTGTTTTTT.

This clonotype was recorded at least ten times. The chain recombines TRBV10-3 with TRBJ1-1; D remains ambiguous. This CDR3 is built from 13 residues. The germline V gene encodes CDR1 ENHRY and CDR2 SYGVKD. V lost 0 bases, J lost 8 bases, and 10 bases lay in between. CDR3 DNA: TGTGCCATCAGTGAGTCTCGCGAAAGGGAAGCTTTCTTT. This sequence encodes CAISESREREAFF.

The chain combines TRBV29-1 with TRBJ2-7; D is ambiguous. CDR1 is SQVTM, CDR2 ANQGSEA, per germline. The CDR3 is 13 residues long. Trimming took off 4 bases at V and 0 bases at J, with 10 bases between the two ends. In DNA form, the CDR3 reads TGCAGCGTTGGTGCTGGAAACTCCTACGAGCAGTACTTC. Amino acid sequence: CSVGAGNSYEQYF.

The rearrangement links TRBV12-3 or TRBV12-4 to TRBJ1-2, with D perhaps matching TRBD1 (5 bases). Trimming took 7 bases from V and 4 from J, leaving 10 bases between them. The CDR3 is made up of 12 amino acids. In DNA form, the CDR3 reads TGTGCCAGCATGGTGGGGGGCTATGGCTACACCTTC. Its protein is CASMVGGYGYTF.

This clonotype has only a few counts. CDR3 DNA: TGTGCCAGCAGTCAGGACAGGGGGGTCGAGCAGTACTTC. This codes for CASSQDRGVEQYF. This chain connects TRBV2 to TRBJ2-7; 10 nucleotides agree with TRBD1. V was pared by 5 bases and J by 6 bases, with 4 bases of the junction left unmatched. The CDR3 is made up of 13 amino acids. Germline CDR1 and CDR2: SNHLY and FYNNEI.